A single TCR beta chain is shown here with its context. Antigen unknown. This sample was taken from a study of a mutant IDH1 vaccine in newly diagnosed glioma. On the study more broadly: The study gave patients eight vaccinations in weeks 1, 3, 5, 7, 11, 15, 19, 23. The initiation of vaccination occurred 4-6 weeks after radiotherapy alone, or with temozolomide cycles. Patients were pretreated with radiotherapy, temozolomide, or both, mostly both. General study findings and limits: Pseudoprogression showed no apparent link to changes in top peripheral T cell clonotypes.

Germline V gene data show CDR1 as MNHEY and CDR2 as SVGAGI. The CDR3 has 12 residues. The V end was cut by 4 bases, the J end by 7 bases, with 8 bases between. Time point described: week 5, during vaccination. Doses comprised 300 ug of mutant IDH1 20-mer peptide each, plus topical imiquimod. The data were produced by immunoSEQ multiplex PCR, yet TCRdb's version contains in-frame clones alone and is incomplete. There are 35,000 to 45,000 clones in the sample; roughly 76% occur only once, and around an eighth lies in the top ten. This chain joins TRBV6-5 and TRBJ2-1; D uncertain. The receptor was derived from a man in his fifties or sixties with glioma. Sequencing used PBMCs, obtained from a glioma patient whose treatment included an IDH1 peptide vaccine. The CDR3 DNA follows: TGTGCCAGCAGTTCTGGGATAAATGAGCAGTTCTTC. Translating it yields CASSSGINEQFF.